A single sample is the source of the 9 T cell receptor beta chains below, sequenced in a study of blood T cell repertoires in COVID-19. TCRdb's table, derived via immunoSEQ multiplex PCR, lists solely in-frame clones and lacks some. The table has under 200,000 clones, about nine tenths seen once. Material for sequencing was peripheral blood. These receptors came from a young man with acute or convalescent COVID-19.

This clone occurred once. The chain joins TRBV3-1 (or the pseudogene TRBV3-2) to TRBJ1-1; no reliable D call. Per the germline V gene, CDR1 is LGHDT and CDR2 is YNNKEL (reference sequence). V dropped 3 bases and J dropped 0 bases, with 8 bases sitting between them. There are 14 residues in the CDR3. The CDR3 loop is CASSQRGMNTEAFF. The CDR3 DNA is TGTGCCAGCAGCCAGAGAGGGATGAACACTGAAGCTTTCTTT.

V gene TRBV19 combines with J gene TRBJ1-1; weak D call: TRBD1 (6 bases). CDR3 size: 18 residues. Germline V gene lookup returns CDR1 LNHDA and CDR2 SQIVND (reference sequence). V lost 3 bases, J lost 1 base, and 21 bases lay in between. The CDR3 coding sequence is TGTGCCAGTAGTATGGGCGTATTTAGGGTGGGACAGAACACTGAAGCTTTCTTT. Its translation is CASSMGVFRVGQNTEAFF.

The chain is built from TRBV19 and TRBJ1-5; the D is unclear. The germline gives CDR1 LNHDA, CDR2 SQIVND (reference sequence). With 8 bases removed from V and 3 bases from J, the gap between germline ends came to 20 bases. The CDR3 is 16 amino acids. CDR3 sequence reads: CASVKGLDGINQPQHF. Here the CDR3 DNA reads TGTGCCAGTGTTAAAGGACTGGACGGCATCAATCAGCCCCAGCATTTT.

The chain uses TRBV4-1 and TRBJ1-6, with D unclear. With 0 bases removed from V and 6 bases from J, the gap between germline ends came to 6 bases. The CDR3 spans 14 residues. Per the germline V gene, CDR1 is MGHRA and CDR2 is YSYEKL. CDR3 coding DNA: TGCGCCAGCAGCCAAGAACGGGTTAATTCACCCCTCCACTTT. Protein sequence: CASSQERVNSPLHF.

The rearrangement joins TRBV4-2 to TRBJ2-7; TRBD2 matches 9 bases. The V gene's germline CDR1 is LGHNA and CDR2 YNFKEQ. With V trimmed by 0 bases and J by 2 bases, 2 bases remained unmatched. This CDR3 comprises 15 residues. In DNA form, the CDR3 reads TGTGCCAGCAGCCAAGAACCTAGCGGGGCCTACGAGCAGTACTTC. Translating it yields CASSQEPSGAYEQYF.

The chain links TRBV27 to TRBJ2-2, with a possible D match to TRBD2 (5 bases). This CDR3 is 17 amino acids long. CDR1 and CDR2 (germline): MNHEY, SMNVEV (reference sequence). Between the trimmed V and J ends, which lost 0 bases and 6 bases, there was a span of 17 bases. DNA of the CDR3: TGTGCCAGCAGTTTATCGGGGAGCCTATCTTTATCCGGGGAGCTGTTTTTT. It is translated as CASSLSGSLSLSGELFF.

This clone showed up just once. V is TRBV5-1 and J is TRBJ1-2; a weak D match, TRBD1 (5 bases). Trimming stripped 1 base from V and 6 bases from J, with 13 bases between. Germline CDR1 reads SGHRS; CDR2 reads YFSETQ. There are 14 residues in the CDR3. CDR3: CASSLKGLADGYTF. CDR3 sequence (DNA): TGCGCCAGCAGCTTGAAGGGACTCGCCGATGGCTACACCTTC.

This clone appeared once. The rearrangement uses TRBV7-8 and TRBJ2-2; TRBD2 might be the D (6 bases). The CDR3 is made up of 17 amino acids. Trimming left V 5 bases short and J 3 bases short, with 19 bases between. From germline, CDR1 is SGHVS and CDR2 FQNEAQ. The CDR3 region is CASSRKPGDFHTGELFF. DNA for the CDR3: TGTGCCAGCAGCCGCAAACCGGGGGACTTTCACACCGGGGAGCTGTTTTTT.

Notes on this clone: The identical CDR3 is also encoded by other nucleotide sequences in the sample. The rearrangement joins TRBV3-1 (or the pseudogene TRBV3-2) to TRBJ1-3; D is unclear. V gave up 1 base and J gave up 1 base, with 5 bases separating them. The CDR3 is 14 residues long. Per germline, CDR1 LGHDT and CDR2 YNNKEL (reference sequence). The CDR3 loop is CASSQGGSGNTIYF. CDR3 sequence (DNA): TGTGCCAGCAGCCAAGGAGGTTCTGGAAACACCATATATTTT.